A few counts support the clone carrying this T cell receptor (beta chain). This entry comes from a study of early T cells in non-severe SARS-CoV-2 infection. Trimming took off 1 base at V and 5 bases at J, with 14 bases between the two ends. CDR1 SGHTA and CDR2 FQGNSA come from the germline V gene. The CDR3 totals 15 residues. Each CDR3 protein is one row after TCRdb ran MiXCR on the 5' RACE reads. The table records roughly 120,000 distinct CDR3 sequences, 15% of them present only once. Sequencing was performed on whole blood. The chain couples TRBV7-2 to TRBJ1-2; D possibly corresponds to TRBD1 (6 bases). The source of this sequence is an adult who was a healthcare worker with PCR-confirmed SARS-CoV-2 infection or an uninfected control (not recorded which). Here the CDR3 DNA reads TGTGCCAGCAGCTTAGAGGGCGGACAGCTTTATGGCTACACCTTC. The encoded protein is CASSLEGGQLYGYTF.